The 13 T cell receptor beta chains reported below all come from one sample, sequenced in a study of identical twins' blood T cells. Each CDR3 protein is one row after TCRdb ran MiXCR on the 5' RACE reads. The table includes 400,000 or so distinct CDR3 sequences, roughly 31% detected once. Sequencing was carried out using PBMCs. These TCRs come from a woman aged 18-50 years in good health.

This clonotype has a handful of counts. CDR3 in amino acids: CSLSGSSDTQYF. For the CDR3, the DNA is TGCAGTTTAAGCGGGAGTTCGGATACGCAGTATTTT. The rearrangement joins TRBV20-1 to TRBJ2-3, with 8 bases aligning to TRBD2. Losses at the gene ends were 8 bases for V and 6 bases for J; bases not matched to a gene: 7. CDR3 length: 12 amino acids. CDR1 is DFQATT and CDR2 is SNEGSKA in the germline V gene (reference sequence).

The gene calls are TRBV3-1 and TRBJ1-2; D gene unclear. Between the trimmed V and J ends, which lost 2 bases and 2 bases, there was a span of 3 bases. From germline, CDR1 is LGHDT and CDR2 YNNKEL (reference sequence). The CDR3 contains 12 residues. This CDR3 reads CASSQQNYGYTF. The CDR3 region has the DNA TGTGCCAGCAGCCAACAGAACTATGGCTACACCTTC.

The V and J genes are TRBV7-9 and TRBJ2-3; D uncertain. Deletions cut 10 bases from V and 6 bases from J, with 11 bases between. The CDR3 runs 11 residues. The germline CDR1 and CDR2 sequences are SEHNR and FQNEAQ (reference sequence). CDR3 nucleotide sequence: TGTGCCACCCGGCTTGACGATACGCAGTATTTT. Amino acid sequence: CATRLDDTQYF.

In the case of this clonotype: Mismatch with germline at one junction end may stem from a read error. The chain couples TRBV29-1 to TRBJ1-3; 7 bases map to TRBD1. Germline CDR1 SQVTM, CDR2 ANQGSEA. The CDR3 loop spans 14 amino acids. The CDR3 here is CSVATGFSGNAIYF. As DNA, the CDR3 is TGCAGCGTGGCGACAGGGTTCTCTGGAAACGCCATATATTTT.

This chain joins TRBV7-2 and TRBJ1-1; 10 bases are a match to TRBD1. The CDR3 length is 15 residues. V shed 6 bases, J shed 5 bases, and the junction held 9 bases outside the gene matches. Per germline, CDR1 SGHTA and CDR2 FQGNSA. The CDR3 coding sequence is TGTGCCAGCAGTAGAGACAGGGGGCTGGGGACTGAAGCTTTCTTT. Protein sequence: CASSRDRGLGTEAFF.

Regarding this clonotype: A much larger clone is a single base away; this may be a read error. The CDR3 loop is CASSLDTSLPEQFF. The CDR3 DNA follows: TGTGCCAGCAGCTTGGATACTAGTCTACCTGAGCAGTTCTTC. This chain uses TRBV5-4 with TRBJ2-1; possibly TRBD2 for D (5 bases). Germline V gene data show CDR1 as SGHNT and CDR2 as YYREEE (reference sequence). The CDR3 is 14 residues long. Trimming pared 0 bases from V and 9 bases from J, leaving 13 bases between.

Only a few counts were recorded for this clonotype. V usage is TRBV9 and J usage is TRBJ2-7; no reliable D call. Trimming cost V 0 bases and J 3 bases, with 13 bases left between them. Looked up from germline, CDR1 is SGDLS and CDR2 is YYNGEE. The CDR3 length is 15 residues. This CDR3 is CASSVEGGNLYEQYF. CDR3 bases: TGTGCCAGCAGCGTAGAGGGCGGAAACCTCTACGAGCAGTACTTC.

Concerning this clonotype itself: At one end, the junction sequence differs from germline, possibly due to a read error. For the CDR3, the DNA is TGTGCCATCAGTTACTGGACAGCCGGGAACACTGAAGCTTTCTTT. It yields the protein CAISYWTAGNTEAFF. The chain is built from TRBV6-2 or TRBV6-3 and TRBJ1-1, with D possibly matching TRBD1 (6 bases). CDR3 length: 15 residues. Germline V lookup: CDR1 MNHEY, CDR2 SVGEGT.

DNA of the CDR3: TGTGCCAGCAGCTTAGCTGGGACGGCCGATGGGCACTCCTACAATGAGCAGTTCTTC. Its protein product is CASSLAGTADGHSYNEQFF. The chain joins TRBV7-9 to TRBJ2-1; D could derive from TRBD1 or TRBD2 (5 bases each). The V end was cut by 0 bases, the J end by 0 bases, with 18 bases between. The CDR3 covers 19 residues. CDR1 and CDR2 from the germline V gene are SEHNR and FQNEAQ (reference sequence). Full variable domain (missing parts from reference TRBV7-9 and TRBJ2-1): DTGVSQNPRHKITKRGQNVTFRCDPISEHNRLYWYRQTLGQGPEFLTYFQNEAQLEKSRLLSDRFSAERPKGSFSTLEIQRTEQGDSAMYLCASSLAGTADGHSYNEQFFGPGTRLTVL.

For this clonotype: A much larger clone is a single base away; this may be a read error. The chain recombines TRBV6-5 with TRBJ2-7, with 7 bases lining up with TRBD1. With V trimmed by 9 bases and J by 6 bases, 11 bases remained unmatched. CDR1 is MNHEY and CDR2 is SVGAGI in the germline V gene. The CDR3 is 13 residues long. The CDR3 here is CASQDRSLPEQYF. The CDR3 bases are TGTGCCAGTCAGGACAGGTCCCTCCCCGAGCAGTACTTC.

The chain links TRBV11-2 to TRBJ2-7; the D is unclear. This CDR3 comprises 12 residues. Germline V gene data show CDR1 as SGHAT and CDR2 as FQNNGV. Trimming took off 5 bases at V and 2 bases at J, with 7 bases between the two ends. As DNA, the CDR3 is TGTGCCAGCAGCCCTAAGACCTACGAGCAGTACTTC. Its protein is CASSPKTYEQYF.

This clonotype has only a few counts. A read error may produce the germline difference seen at one junction end. The chain recombines TRBV6-2 or TRBV6-3 with TRBJ1-1, with D tentatively TRBD1 (6 bases). This CDR3 region has 18 residues. Per the germline V gene, CDR1 is MNHEY and CDR2 is SVGEGT. CDR3 in DNA: TGTGCCAGCAGTTACGGGCAGGCCTCTCGGCAGGGGAACCCTGAAGCTTTCTTT. It is translated as CASSYGQASRQGNPEAFF.

This clonotype has only a few counts. V usage is TRBV29-1 and J usage is TRBJ1-1; D is unclear. This CDR3 region has 13 residues. Trimming removed 6 bases at V and 7 bases at J, with 18 bases between. Germline CDR1 and CDR2: SQVTM and ANQGSEA. The CDR3 DNA follows: TGCAGCGTCGGGTCCGTGGGATATAATGAAGCTTTCTTT. Amino acids: CSVGSVGYNEAFF.